What follows is one TCR beta chain and its context. Its matching antigen is unknown. V lost 4 bases, J lost 0 bases, and 2 bases stayed unmatched. The CDR3 totals 13 residues. Per the germline V gene, CDR1 is SQVTM and CDR2 is ANQGSEA. This PCR relied on a set of 60 Vbeta primers and 13 Jbeta primers. Profiled with immunoSEQ multiplex PCR; TCRdb holds only in-frame clones, not every one. The sample records approximately 120,000 clones, 60% to 85% being singletons. These data originate in a study of cytomegalovirus exposure and HLA in healthy donors. Study-level findings and limits: A later analysis found TCR association rates differed by HLA locus, highest for DRB1 and lowest for HLA-C. The study listed about 150 cytomegalovirus-associated TCR beta chains. Certain sequence variants were highly shared and formed a cluster, and this cluster was likely a sequencing artifact.

The V and J genes are TRBV29-1 and TRBJ1-1; TRBD1 aligns across 7 bases. Sequences were obtained from PBMCs. The TCR originated in a man aged 45-60 years in good health and CMV-seronegative. The CDR3 protein is CSVGTGMNTEAFF. The CDR3 bases are TGCAGCGTTGGGACAGGAATGAACACTGAAGCTTTCTTT.